The T cell receptor beta chain under discussion was sequenced for a study of T cell responses to AZD1222 COVID-19 vaccine. Libraries were prepared by immunoSEQ multiplex PCR; TCRdb keeps only in-frame clonotypes and omits some of them. This table has 80,000 to 130,000 clones, about 86% appearing once. Germline values: CDR1 MNHNY, CDR2 SVGAGI (reference sequence). There are 16 residues in the CDR3. V lost 7 bases, J lost 0 bases, and 15 bases lay in between. This specimen consisted of peripheral blood, obtained on day 0 of AZD1222 vaccination. This TCR was sampled from an adult in good health. The chain employs TRBV6-6 and TRBJ1-4; D is ambiguous. CDR3 coding DNA: TGTGCCAGCACCCCGTCTTATGATGCAACTAATGAAAAACTGTTTTTT. It specifies CASTPSYDATNEKLFF.